Listed below are T cell receptor beta chains from one sample, sequenced in a study of regulatory T cells in long-lasting Graves disease. Via MiXCR, TCRdb re-called the multiplex PCR reads, giving one row per CDR3 protein. This sample yields around 460,000 distinct CDR3 sequences, of which roughly 23% are seen a single time; about an eighth belongs to the top ten. Sequencing was performed on peripheral blood mononuclear cells (PBMCs), taken when the disease was refractory, from a patient treated with antithyroid drugs. The source of these receptors is a female donor with Graves disease. Both conserved end residues are trimmed from each CDR3.

J,V,CDR3
TRBJ2-7,TRBV3-1,ASGKGPTTGEQY
TRBJ2-7,TRBV2,ASTQGAGEQY
TRBJ1-4,TRBV20-1,SASQGAEKLF
TRBJ2-5,TRBV20-1,SAQDYSAGGETQY
TRBJ1-2,TRBV28,ASSTGTGVAHGYT
TRBJ1-4,TRBV20-1,SARDYPGTNEKLF
TRBJ1-3,TRBV7-2,ASSLRAGNTIY
TRBJ2-2,TRBV18,ASSPQRNTGELF
TRBJ2-7,TRBV30,AWSRGGYEQY
TRBJ1-4,TRBV4-3,ASSSGKGTGSEKLF
TRBJ2-7,TRBV28,AGSTGFHEQY
TRBJ2-7,TRBV15,ATSIGQGGYEQY
TRBJ1-5,TRBV12-3/TRBV12-4,ASSFRASNQPQH
TRBJ1-1,TRBV30,AWSLGQPNTEAF
TRBJ2-3,TRBV20-1,SASRLAVIGTDTQY
TRBJ2-1,TRBV2,AIGTSGGGEQF
TRBJ1-6,TRBV6-5,ASSYADSLRSPLH
TRBJ2-5,TRBV20-1,SAPLSGLAEETQY
TRBJ1-5,TRBV28,ASSPPRVGQPQH
TRBJ1-1,TRBV29-1,SVERREPEAF
TRBJ2-7,TRBV3-1,ASSQVGTASYEQY
TRBJ1-2,TRBV30,AWSATGVGNGYT
TRBJ1-5,TRBV28,ANSLVQLSNQPQH
TRBJ1-1,TRBV5-1,ASSLDRVTRNTEAF
TRBJ2-4,TRBV30,AWTGSGNIQY
TRBJ2-5,TRBV2,ASRPRDRALETQY
TRBJ1-4,TRBV12-3/TRBV12-4,ASSLIPGNEKLF